The table lists the clone carrying this T cell receptor beta chain with many counts. The data were obtained in a study of blood T cell repertoires in COVID-19. Study as a whole: The United States, Italy and Spain supplied acute and convalescent COVID-19 samples. T cells, B-cell-depleted T cells, or PBMCs provided the cDNA or gDNA that served as material.

As handled by the study authors: Nucleated cell counts were estimated from reference gene primer amplification. Libraries were prepared by immunoSEQ multiplex PCR; TCRdb keeps only in-frame clonotypes and omits some of them. D and trimming were read from the DNA, whereas the V and J calls and clone size are those reported in that table. The top ten clones hold roughly 8% of a sample with about 210,000 clones, around four fifths of them seen once. The sequence came from a woman aged 50 to 60 with acute or convalescent COVID-19. Sequencing input: peripheral blood.

The CDR3 loop is CASSIDLGRGNEQFF. Here the CDR3 DNA reads TGTGCCAGTAGTATAGATCTCGGGAGGGGCAATGAGCAGTTCTTC. The chain recombines TRBV19 with TRBJ2-1; 8 bases match TRBD2. The CDR3 spans 15 residues. Trimming cost V 0 bases and J 6 bases; bases outside gene matches: 4. The V gene's germline CDR1 is LNHDA and CDR2 SQIVND (reference sequence). The full variable domain, with the rest looked up from reference TRBV19 and TRBJ2-1, is DGGITQSPKYLFRKEGQNVTLSCEQNLNHDAMYWYRQDPGQGLRLIYYSQIVNDFQKGDIAEGYSVSREKKESFPLTVTSAQKNPTAFYLCASSIDLGRGNEQFFGPGTRLTVL.